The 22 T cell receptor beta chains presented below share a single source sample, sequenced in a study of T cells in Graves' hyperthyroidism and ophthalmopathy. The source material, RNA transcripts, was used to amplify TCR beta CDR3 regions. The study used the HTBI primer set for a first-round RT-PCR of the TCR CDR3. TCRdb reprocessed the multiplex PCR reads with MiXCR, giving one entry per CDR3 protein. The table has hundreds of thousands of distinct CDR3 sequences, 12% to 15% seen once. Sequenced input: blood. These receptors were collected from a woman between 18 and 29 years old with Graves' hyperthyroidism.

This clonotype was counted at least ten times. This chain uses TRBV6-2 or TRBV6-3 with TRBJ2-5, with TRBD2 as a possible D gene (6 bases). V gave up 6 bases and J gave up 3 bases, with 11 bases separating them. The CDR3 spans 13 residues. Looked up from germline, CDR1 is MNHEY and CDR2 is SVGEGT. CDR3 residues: CASRWGGKETQYF. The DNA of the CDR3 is TGTGCCAGCAGATGGGGCGGGAAAGAGACCCAGTACTTC.

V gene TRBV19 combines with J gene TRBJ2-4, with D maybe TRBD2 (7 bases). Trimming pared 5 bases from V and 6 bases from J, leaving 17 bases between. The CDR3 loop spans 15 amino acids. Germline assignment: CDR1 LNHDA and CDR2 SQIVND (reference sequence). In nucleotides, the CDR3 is TGTGCCAGTAGTCCCAGGGGTAGGGAGGGAAACATTCAGTACTTC. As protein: CASSPRGREGNIQYF.

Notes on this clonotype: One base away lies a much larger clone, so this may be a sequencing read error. The CDR3 sequence: CTSSLVGTFDIQYF. CDR3 DNA sequence: TGTACCAGCAGCTTAGTGGGGACATTCGACATTCAGTACTTC. The genes are TRBV7-2 and TRBJ2-4; possibly TRBD1 for D (6 bases). The ends were cut back, 1 base at V and 8 bases at J, with 12 bases in the middle. The CDR3 is made up of 14 amino acids. In germline, CDR1 is SGHTA, CDR2 FQGNSA.

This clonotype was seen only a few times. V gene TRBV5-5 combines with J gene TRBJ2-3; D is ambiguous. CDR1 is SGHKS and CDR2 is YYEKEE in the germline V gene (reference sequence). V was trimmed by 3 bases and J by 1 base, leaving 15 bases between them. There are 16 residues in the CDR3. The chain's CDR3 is CASSWPDRTRTDTQYF. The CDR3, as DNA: TGTGCCAGCAGCTGGCCTGATAGGACCCGCACAGATACGCAGTATTTT.

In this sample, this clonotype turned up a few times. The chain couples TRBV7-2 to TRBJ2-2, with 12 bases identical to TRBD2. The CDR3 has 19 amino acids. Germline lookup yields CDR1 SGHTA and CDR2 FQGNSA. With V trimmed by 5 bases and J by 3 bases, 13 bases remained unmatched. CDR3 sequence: CASSLVQLAGGPDTGELFF. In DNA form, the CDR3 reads TGTGCCAGCAGCCTAGTTCAGCTAGCGGGAGGGCCGGACACCGGGGAGCTGTTTTTT.

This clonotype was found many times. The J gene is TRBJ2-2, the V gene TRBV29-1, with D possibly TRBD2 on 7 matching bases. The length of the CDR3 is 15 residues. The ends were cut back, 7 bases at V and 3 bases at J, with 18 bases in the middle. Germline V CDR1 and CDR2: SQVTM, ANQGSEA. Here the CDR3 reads CSAKERGGDTGELFF. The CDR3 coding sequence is TGCAGCGCTAAGGAAAGGGGGGGCGACACCGGGGAGCTGTTTTTT.

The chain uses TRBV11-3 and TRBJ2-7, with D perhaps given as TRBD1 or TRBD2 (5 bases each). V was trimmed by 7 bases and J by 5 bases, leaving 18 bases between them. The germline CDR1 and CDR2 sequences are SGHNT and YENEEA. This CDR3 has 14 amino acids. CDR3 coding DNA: TGTGCCAGCAACACGGGACGCGCCCTTGACGAGCAGTACTTC. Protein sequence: CASNTGRALDEQYF.

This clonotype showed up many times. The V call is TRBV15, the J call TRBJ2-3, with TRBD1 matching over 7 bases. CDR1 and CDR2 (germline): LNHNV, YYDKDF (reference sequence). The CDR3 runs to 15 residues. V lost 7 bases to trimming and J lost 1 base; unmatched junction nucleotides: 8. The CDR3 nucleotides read TGTGCCACCAACTCTCACGGGACAGGCACAGATACGCAGTATTTT. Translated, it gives CATNSHGTGTDTQYF.

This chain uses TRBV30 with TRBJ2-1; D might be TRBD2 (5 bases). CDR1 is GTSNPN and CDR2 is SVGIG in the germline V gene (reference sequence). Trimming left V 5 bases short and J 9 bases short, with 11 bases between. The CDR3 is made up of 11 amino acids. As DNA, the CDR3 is TGTGCCTGGGCTTTTCGGGGTGAGCAGTTCTTC. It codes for CAWAFRGEQFF.

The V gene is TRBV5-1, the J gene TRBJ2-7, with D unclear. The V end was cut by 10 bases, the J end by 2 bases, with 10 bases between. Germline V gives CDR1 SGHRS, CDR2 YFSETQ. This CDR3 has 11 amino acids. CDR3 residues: CAYFPPYEQYF. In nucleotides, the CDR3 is TGCGCCTACTTCCCCCCCTACGAGCAGTACTTC.

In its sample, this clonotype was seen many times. The CDR3 sequence is CAWGTETTNEKLFF. CDR3 bases: TGTGCCTGGGGGACGGAAACAACTAATGAAAAACTGTTTTTT. The J gene is TRBJ1-4, the V gene TRBV30; possible D gene TRBD1, 5 bases. The V end lost 5 bases, the J end lost 0 bases, and 10 bases lay between the germline ends. Looked up from germline, CDR1 is GTSNPN and CDR2 is SVGIG (reference sequence). The length of the CDR3 is 14 residues.

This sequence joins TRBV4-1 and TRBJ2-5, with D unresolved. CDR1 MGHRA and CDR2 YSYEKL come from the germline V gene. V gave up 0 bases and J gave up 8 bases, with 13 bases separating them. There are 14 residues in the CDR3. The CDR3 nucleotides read TGCGCCAGCAGCCAAGACTGGGAACCAGTAACCCAGTACTTC. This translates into CASSQDWEPVTQYF.

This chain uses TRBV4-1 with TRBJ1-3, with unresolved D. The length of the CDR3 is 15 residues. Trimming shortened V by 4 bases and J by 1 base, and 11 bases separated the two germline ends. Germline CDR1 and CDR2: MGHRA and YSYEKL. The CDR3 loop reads CASSPQDFSGNTIYF. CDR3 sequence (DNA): TGCGCCAGCAGCCCCCAGGATTTTTCTGGAAACACCATATATTTT.

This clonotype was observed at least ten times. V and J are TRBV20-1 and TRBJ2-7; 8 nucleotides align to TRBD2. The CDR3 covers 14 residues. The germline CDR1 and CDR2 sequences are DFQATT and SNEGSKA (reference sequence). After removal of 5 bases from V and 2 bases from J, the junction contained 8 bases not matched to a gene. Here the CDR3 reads CSAAPTSGPYEQYF. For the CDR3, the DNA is TGCAGTGCTGCCCCTACTAGCGGTCCCTACGAGCAGTACTTC.

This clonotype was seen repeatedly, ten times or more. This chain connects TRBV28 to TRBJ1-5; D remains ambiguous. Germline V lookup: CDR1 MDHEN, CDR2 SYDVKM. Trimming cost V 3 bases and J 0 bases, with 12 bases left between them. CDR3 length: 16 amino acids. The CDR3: CASSFDGIYSNQPQHF. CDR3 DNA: TGTGCCAGCAGTTTCGATGGAATTTATAGCAATCAGCCCCAGCATTTT.

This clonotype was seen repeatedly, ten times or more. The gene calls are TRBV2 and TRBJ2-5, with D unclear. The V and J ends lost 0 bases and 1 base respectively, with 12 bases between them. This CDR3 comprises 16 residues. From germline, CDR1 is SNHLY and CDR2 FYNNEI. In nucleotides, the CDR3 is TGTGCCAGCAGTGAAGCGCTTGGGCAGCTCCAAGAGACCCAGTACTTC. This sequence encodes CASSEALGQLQETQYF. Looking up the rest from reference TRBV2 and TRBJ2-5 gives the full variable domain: EPEVTQTPSHQVTQMGQEVILRCVPISNHLYFYWYRQILGQKVEFLVSFYNNEISEKSEIFDDQFSVERPDGSNFTLKIRSTKLEDSAMYFCASSEALGQLQETQYFGPGTRLLVL.

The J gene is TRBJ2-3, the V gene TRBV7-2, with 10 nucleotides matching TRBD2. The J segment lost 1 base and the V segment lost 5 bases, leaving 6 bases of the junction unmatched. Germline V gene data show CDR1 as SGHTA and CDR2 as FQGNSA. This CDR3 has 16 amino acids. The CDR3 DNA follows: TGTGCCAGCAGCCGCCCAGGGACTAGCGGCACAGATACGCAGTATTTT. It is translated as CASSRPGTSGTDTQYF. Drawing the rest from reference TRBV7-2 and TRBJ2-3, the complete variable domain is GAGVSQSPSNKVTEKGKDVELRCDPISGHTALYWYRQSLGQGLEFLIYFQGNSAPDKSGLPSDRFSAERTGGSVSTLTIQRTQQEDSAVYLCASSRPGTSGTDTQYFGPGTRLTVL.

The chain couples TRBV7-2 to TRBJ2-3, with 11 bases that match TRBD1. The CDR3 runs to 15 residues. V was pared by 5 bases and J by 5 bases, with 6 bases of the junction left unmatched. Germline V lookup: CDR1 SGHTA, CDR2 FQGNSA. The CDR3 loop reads CASSPTDRGRDTQYF. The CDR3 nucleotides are TGTGCCAGCAGCCCCACGGACAGGGGGCGAGATACGCAGTATTTT.

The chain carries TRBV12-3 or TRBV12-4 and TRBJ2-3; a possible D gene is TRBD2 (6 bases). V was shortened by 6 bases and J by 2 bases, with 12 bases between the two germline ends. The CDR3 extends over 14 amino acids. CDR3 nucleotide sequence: TGTGCCAGCAGCCGTGGCGGGACCACAGATACGCAGTATTTT. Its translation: CASSRGGTTDTQYF.

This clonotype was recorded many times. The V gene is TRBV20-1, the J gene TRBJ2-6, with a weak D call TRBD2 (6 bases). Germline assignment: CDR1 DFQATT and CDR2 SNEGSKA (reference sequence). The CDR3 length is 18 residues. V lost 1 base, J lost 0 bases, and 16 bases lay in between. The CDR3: CSARGGNGGTSGANVLTF. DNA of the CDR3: TGCAGTGCTAGAGGAGGTAACGGGGGTACCTCTGGGGCCAACGTCCTGACTTTC.

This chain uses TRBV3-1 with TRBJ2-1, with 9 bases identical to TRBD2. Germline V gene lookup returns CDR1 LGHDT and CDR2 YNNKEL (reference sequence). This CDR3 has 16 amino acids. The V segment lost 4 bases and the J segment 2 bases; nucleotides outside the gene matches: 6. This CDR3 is CASSPRLAEAYNEQFF. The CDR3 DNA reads TGTGCCAGCAGCCCCCGACTAGCGGAGGCCTACAATGAGCAGTTCTTC.

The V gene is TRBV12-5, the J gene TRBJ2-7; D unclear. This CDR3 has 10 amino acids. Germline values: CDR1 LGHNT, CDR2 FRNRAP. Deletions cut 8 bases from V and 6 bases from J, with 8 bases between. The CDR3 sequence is CASWPLEQYF. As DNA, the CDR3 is TGTGCTAGTTGGCCCCTCGAGCAGTACTTC.